This T cell receptor (beta chain) was sequenced during a study of response to subunit inactivated influenza vaccine. This clonotype occurred many times. Its specificity is unknown. A single record per CDR3 protein comes from TCRdb applying MiXCR to the RT-PCR reads. The sample holds 600,000 to 850,000 distinct CDR3 sequences; around 13% are singletons and the top ten take 7.5% to 8%. The CDR3 contains 12 residues. Germline CDR1 reads LGHNT; CDR2 reads FRNRAP. Between the trimmed V and J ends, which lost 4 bases and 7 bases, there was a span of 8 bases. Study outcomes and limitations: The authors offered the suggestion that each seasonal influenza vaccination recruits few new T cells.

The chain combines TRBV12-5 with TRBJ2-1, with D perhaps matching TRBD1 (5 bases). This clonotype was sampled from a man aged 45-65 years who received an inactivated influenza vaccine. The specimen comprised PBMCs from blood, sampled 14 to 15 days before vaccination. CDR3 residues: CASGSAGNEQFF. In nucleotides, the CDR3 is TGTGCTAGTGGTTCCGCAGGGAATGAGCAGTTCTTC.